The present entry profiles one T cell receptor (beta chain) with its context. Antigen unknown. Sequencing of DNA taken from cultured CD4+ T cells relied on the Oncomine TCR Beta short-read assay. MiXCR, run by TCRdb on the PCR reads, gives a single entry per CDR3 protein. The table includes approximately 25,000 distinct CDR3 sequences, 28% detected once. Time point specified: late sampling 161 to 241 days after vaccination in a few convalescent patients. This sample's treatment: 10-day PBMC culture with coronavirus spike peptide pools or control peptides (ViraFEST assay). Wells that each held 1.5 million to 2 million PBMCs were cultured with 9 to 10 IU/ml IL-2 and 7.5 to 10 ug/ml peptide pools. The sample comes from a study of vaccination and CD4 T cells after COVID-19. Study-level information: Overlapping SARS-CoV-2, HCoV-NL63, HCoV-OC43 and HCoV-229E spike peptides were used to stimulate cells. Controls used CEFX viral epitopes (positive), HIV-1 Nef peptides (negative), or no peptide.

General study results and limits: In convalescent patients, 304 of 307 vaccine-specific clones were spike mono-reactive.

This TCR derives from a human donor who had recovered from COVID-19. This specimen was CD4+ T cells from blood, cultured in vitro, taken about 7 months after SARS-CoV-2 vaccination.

In DNA, the CDR3 is TGTGCCAGCAGTTTAGCGGGAGGGCTCTCCTACGAGCAGTACTTC. Its protein product is CASSLAGGLSYEQYF. J is TRBJ2-7 and V is TRBV6-5; TRBD2 aligns across 11 bases. CDR3 length: 15 amino acids. Trimming at V came to 4 bases and at J to 0 bases, leaving 2 bases not matched to a gene. Germline loops: CDR1 MNHEY, CDR2 SVGAGI.